This record looks at one T cell receptor beta chain sequence and its context. V was clipped by 8 bases and J by 2 bases, with 19 bases between them. Per the germline V gene, CDR1 is MDHEN and CDR2 is SYDVKM. The CDR3 totals 15 residues. This specimen belongs to a study of blood T cell repertoires in COVID-19. Study details: The United States, Italy and Spain were the sources of the acute and convalescent COVID-19 samples. Sample material is recorded as cDNA or gDNA derived from T cells, B-cell-depleted T cells, or PBMCs.

Assay used: immunoSEQ multiplex PCR; TCRdb lists only in-frame clones, some missing. The data contain roughly 30,000 clones, around 90% of them singletons. Sample: peripheral blood. The chain recombines TRBV28 with TRBJ2-7; maybe TRBD2 (6 bases). The receptor comes from a human donor in a cohort sampled during active COVID-19. The CDR3 loop is CASALGPGGPYEQYF. The CDR3 DNA is TGTGCCAGCGCCCTCGGACCCGGGGGTCCCTACGAGCAGTACTTC.